This T cell receptor beta chain was identified in a study of blood T cell repertoires in COVID-19. Trimming cost V 1 base and J 11 bases, with 8 bases left between them. The germline V gene encodes CDR1 SEHNR and CDR2 FQNEAQ (reference sequence). This CDR3 has 11 residues. Original methodology: Amplification from reference gene primers served as the basis for estimated nucleated cell counts. Clones were read by immunoSEQ multiplex PCR, and TCRdb kept only the in-frame ones, dropping some. V and J calls and clone size are as listed in that table; D and trimming were resolved from the DNA. The sample yields roughly 260,000 clones, 75% to 95% seen once.

The receptor was derived from a person aged 18 to 29 with COVID-19, enrolled during active disease. The V call is TRBV7-9, the J call TRBJ1-1; D unresolved. Sample: peripheral blood. CDR3 sequence: CASSLDGLAFF. In nucleotides, the CDR3 is TGTGCCAGCAGCTTAGACGGTCTGGCTTTCTTT.